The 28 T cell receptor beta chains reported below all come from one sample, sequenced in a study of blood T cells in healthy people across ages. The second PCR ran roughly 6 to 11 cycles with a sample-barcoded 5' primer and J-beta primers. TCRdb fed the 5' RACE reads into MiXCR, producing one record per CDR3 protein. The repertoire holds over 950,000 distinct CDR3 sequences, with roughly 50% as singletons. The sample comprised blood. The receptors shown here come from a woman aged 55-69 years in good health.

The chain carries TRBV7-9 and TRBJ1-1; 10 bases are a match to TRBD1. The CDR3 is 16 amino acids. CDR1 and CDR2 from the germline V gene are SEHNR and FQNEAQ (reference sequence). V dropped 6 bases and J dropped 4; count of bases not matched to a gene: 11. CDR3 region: CASSQQTGGIGTEAFF. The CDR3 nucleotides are TGTGCCAGCAGTCAACAGACAGGGGGCATAGGCACTGAAGCTTTCTTT.

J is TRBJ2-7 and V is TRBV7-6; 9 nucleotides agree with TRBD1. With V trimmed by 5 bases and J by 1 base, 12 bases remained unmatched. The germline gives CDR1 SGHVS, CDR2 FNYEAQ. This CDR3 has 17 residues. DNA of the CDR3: TGTGCCAGCAGCCTAAGGGAGGGGACAGGGAGGTCCTACGAGCAGTACTTC. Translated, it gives CASSLREGTGRSYEQYF.

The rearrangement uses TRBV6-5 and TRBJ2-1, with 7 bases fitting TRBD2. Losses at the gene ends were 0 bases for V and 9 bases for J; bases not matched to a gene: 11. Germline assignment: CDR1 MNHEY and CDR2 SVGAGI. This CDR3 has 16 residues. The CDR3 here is CASSYSLAVPRREQFF. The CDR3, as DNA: TGTGCCAGCAGTTACTCGCTAGCGGTTCCCAGGCGTGAGCAGTTCTTC.

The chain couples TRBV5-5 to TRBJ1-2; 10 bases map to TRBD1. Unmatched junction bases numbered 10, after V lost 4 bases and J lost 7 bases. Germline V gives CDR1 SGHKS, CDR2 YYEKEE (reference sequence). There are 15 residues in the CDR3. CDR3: CASSGVGTGVSGYTF. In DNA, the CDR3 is TGTGCCAGCAGCGGGGTGGGGACAGGGGTATCTGGCTACACCTTC. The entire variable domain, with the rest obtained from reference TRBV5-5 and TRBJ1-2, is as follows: DAGVTQSPTHLIKTRGQQVTLRCSPISGHKSVSWYQQVLGQGPQFIFQYYEKEERGRGNFPDRFSARQFPNYSSELNVNALLLGDSALYLCASSGVGTGVSGYTFGSGTRLTVV.

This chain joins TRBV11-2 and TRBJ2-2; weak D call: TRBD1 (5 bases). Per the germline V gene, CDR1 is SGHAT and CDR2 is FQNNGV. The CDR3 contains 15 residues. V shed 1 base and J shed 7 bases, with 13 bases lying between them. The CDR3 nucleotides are TGTGCCAGCAGCTTAGGGCAGGGCGGCTTCGGGGAGCTGTTTTTT. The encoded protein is CASSLGQGGFGELFF.

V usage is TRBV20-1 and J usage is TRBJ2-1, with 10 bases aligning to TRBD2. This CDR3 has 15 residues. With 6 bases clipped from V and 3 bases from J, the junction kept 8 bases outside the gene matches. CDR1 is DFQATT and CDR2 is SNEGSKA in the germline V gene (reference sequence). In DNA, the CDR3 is TGCAGTGCCGACGCTACTAGCGGGATCTACAATGAGCAGTTCTTC. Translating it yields CSADATSGIYNEQFF.

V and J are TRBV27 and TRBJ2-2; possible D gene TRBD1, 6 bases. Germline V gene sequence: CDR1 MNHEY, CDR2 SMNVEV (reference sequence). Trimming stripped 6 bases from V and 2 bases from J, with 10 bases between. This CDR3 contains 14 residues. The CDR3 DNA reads TGTGCCAGCAGAGAGGACAGTAACACCGGGGAGCTGTTTTTT. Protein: CASREDSNTGELFF.

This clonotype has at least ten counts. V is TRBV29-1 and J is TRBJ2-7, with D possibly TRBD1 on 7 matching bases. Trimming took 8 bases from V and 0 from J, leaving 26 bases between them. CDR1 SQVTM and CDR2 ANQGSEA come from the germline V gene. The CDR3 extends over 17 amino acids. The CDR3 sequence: CSTAGGKSGHSSYEQYF. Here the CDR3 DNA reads TGCAGCACAGCAGGGGGTAAGAGCGGGCATAGCTCCTACGAGCAGTACTTC.

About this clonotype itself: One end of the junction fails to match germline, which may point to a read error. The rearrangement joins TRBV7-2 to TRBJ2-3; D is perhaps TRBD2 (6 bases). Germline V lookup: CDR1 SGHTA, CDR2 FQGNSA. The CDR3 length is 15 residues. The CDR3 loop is CVSSLVAGSGDTQYF. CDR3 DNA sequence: TGTGTCAGCAGCTTAGTGGCGGGATCGGGGGATACGCAGTATTTT.

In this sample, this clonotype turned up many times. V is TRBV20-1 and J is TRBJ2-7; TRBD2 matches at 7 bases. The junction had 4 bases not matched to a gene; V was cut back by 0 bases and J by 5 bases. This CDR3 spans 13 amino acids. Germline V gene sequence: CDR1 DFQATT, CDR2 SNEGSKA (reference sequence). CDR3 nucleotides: TGCAGTGCTAGAGATCAAGCGGGAAACGAGCAGTACTTC. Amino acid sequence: CSARDQAGNEQYF.

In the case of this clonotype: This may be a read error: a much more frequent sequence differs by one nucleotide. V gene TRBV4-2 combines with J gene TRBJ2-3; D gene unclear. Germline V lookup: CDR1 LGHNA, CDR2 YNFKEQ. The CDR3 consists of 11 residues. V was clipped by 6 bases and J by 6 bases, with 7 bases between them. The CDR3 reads CASSLMDTQYF. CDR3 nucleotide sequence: TGTGCCAGCAGTTTGATGGATACGCAGTATTTT.

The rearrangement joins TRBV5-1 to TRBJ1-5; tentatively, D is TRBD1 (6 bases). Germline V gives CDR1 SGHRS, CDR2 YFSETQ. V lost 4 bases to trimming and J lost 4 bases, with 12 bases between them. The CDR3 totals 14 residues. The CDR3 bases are TGCGCCAGCAGCGCACAGGGAAGGAATCAGCCCCAGCATTTT. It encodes CASSAQGRNQPQHF. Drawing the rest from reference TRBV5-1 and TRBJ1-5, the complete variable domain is KAGVTQTPRYLIKTRGQQVTLSCSPISGHRSVSWYQQTPGQGLQFLFEYFSETQRNKGNFPGRFSGRQFSNSRSEMNVSTLELGDSALYLCASSAQGRNQPQHFGDGTRLSIL.

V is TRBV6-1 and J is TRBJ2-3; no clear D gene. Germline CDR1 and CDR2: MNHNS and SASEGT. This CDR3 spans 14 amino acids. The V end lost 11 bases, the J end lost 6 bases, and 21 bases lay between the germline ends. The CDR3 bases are TGTGCCCCGTTTTATCCCCCACACAGTGATACGCAGTATTTT. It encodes CAPFYPPHSDTQYF.

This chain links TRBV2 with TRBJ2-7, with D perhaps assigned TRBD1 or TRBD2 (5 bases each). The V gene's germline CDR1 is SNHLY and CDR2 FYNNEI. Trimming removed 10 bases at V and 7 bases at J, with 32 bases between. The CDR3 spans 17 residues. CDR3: CATDRERTRGERGEQYF. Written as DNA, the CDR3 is TGTGCCACCGATAGGGAGAGGACAAGAGGAGAGAGGGGTGAGCAGTACTTC.

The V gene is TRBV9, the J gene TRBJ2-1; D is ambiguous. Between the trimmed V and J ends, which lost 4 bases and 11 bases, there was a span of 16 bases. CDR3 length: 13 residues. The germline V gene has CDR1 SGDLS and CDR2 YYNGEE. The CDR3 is CASSPRPERKQFF. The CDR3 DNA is TGTGCCAGCAGCCCCCGCCCCGAACGCAAGCAGTTCTTC.

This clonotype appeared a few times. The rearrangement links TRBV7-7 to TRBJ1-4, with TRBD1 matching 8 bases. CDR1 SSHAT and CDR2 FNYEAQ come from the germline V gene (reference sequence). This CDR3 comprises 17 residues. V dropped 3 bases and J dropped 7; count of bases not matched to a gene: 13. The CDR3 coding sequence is TGTGCCAGCAGCTTTGGGGTCAGGGGGCAGCGAAGTGAAAAACTGTTTTTT. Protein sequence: CASSFGVRGQRSEKLFF.

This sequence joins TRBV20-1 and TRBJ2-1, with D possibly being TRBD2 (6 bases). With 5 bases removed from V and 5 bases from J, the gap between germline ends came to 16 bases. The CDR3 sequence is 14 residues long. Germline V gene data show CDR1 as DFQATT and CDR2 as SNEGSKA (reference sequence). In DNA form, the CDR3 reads TGCAGTGCTCAACCGGGACTTGCGAACAATGAGCAGTTCTTC. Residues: CSAQPGLANNEQFF.

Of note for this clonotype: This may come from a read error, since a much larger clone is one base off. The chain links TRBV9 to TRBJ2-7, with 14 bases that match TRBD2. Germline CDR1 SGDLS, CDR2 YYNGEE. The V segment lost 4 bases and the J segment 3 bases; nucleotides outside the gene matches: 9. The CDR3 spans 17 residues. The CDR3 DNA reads TGTGCCAGCAGCCCTAGCGGACTAGCGGGAGGCAGCTACGAGCAGTACTTC. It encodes CASSPSGLAGGSYEQYF.

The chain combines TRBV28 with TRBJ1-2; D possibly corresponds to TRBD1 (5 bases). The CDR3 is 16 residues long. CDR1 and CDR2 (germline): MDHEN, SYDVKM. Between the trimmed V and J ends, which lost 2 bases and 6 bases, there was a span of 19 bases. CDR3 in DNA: TGTGCCAGCAGTTTAAGGGCCAGGGTACGAAACGATGGCTACACCTTC. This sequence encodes CASSLRARVRNDGYTF.

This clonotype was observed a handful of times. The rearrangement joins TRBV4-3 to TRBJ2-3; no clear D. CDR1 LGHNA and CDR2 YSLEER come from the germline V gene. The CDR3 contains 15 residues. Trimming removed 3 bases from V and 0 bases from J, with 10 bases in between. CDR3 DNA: TGCGCCAGCAGCCACGGGTTTTCTAGCACAGATACGCAGTATTTT. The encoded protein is CASSHGFSSTDTQYF.

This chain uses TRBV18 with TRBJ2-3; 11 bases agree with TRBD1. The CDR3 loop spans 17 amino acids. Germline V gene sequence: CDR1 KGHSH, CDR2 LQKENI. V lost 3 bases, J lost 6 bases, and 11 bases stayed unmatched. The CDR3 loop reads CASSPIPGQGVPDTQYF. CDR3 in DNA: TGTGCCAGCTCACCGATACCGGGACAGGGGGTTCCTGATACGCAGTATTTT.

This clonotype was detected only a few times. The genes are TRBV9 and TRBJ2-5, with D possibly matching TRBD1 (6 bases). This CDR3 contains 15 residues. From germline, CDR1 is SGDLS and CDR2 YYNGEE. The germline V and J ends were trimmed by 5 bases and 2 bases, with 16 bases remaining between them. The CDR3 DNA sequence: TGTGCCAGCAGACAGGGCCGTTTTGGGCAAGAGACCCAGTACTTC. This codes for CASRQGRFGQETQYF.

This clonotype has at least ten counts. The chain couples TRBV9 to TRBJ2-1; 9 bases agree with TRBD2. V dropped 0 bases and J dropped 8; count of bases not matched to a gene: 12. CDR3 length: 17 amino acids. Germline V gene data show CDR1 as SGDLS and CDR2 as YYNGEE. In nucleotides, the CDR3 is TGTGCCAGCAGCGTAGACCCCACGGGACTAGCTCAGCATGAGCAGTTCTTC. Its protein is CASSVDPTGLAQHEQFF.

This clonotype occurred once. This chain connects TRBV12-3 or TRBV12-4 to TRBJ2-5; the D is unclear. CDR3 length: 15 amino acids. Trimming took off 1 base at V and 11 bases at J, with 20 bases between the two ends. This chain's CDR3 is CASSLGRVSYNEQYF. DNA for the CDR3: TGTGCCAGCAGTTTAGGCCGGGTCTCCTACAATGAGCAGTACTTC.

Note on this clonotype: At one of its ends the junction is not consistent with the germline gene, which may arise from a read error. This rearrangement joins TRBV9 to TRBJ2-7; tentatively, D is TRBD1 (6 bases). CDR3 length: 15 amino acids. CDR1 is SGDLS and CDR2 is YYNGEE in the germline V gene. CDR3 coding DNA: TGTGCCTGCAGCGCGAGACAGGAAAACTCCTACGAGCAGTACTTC. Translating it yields CACSARQENSYEQYF.

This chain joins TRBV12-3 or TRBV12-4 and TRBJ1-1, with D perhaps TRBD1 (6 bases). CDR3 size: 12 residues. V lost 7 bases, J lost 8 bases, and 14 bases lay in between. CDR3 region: CASNADRTEAFF. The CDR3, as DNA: TGTGCCAGCAACGCTGACAGGACCGAAGCTTTCTTT.

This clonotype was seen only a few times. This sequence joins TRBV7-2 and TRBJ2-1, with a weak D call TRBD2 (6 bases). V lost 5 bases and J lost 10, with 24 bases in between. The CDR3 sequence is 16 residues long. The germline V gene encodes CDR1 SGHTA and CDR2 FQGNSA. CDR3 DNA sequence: TGTGCCAGCAGCCTGCCGGGAGTTTCTCCCCAAGGGGAGCAGTTCTTC. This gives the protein CASSLPGVSPQGEQFF.

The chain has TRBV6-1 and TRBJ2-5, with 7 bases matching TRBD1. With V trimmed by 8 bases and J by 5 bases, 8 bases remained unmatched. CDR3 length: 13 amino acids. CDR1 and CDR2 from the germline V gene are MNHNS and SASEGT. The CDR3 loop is CASHRDRKETQYF. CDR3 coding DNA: TGTGCCAGCCACCGGGACAGAAAGGAGACCCAGTACTTC.